One sample yielded the 18 T cell receptor beta chains listed below, sequenced in a study of T cells in Graves' hyperthyroidism and ophthalmopathy. Researchers took RNA transcripts and amplified the TCR beta CDR3 regions from them. HTBI primers were the set used in a first-round RT-PCR of the TCR CDR3. TCRdb reanalysed the multiplex PCR reads using MiXCR and keeps one entry per CDR3 protein. The table shows about 460,000 distinct CDR3 sequences, with less than 25% occurring only once. The sequenced sample was blood. The source of these receptors is a woman in her 70s with Graves' ophthalmopathy.

The V call is TRBV5-1, the J call TRBJ1-1; D unclear. This CDR3 is built from 14 residues. Germline-derived CDR1 and CDR2 are SGHRS and YFSETQ. Trimming pared 1 base from V and 4 bases from J, leaving 11 bases between. CDR3 sequence: CASSLYRGGTEAFF. The CDR3 DNA reads as TGCGCCAGCAGCTTGTACCGGGGAGGCACTGAAGCTTTCTTT.

This clonotype was counted between two and nine times. V and J are TRBV6-2 or TRBV6-3 and TRBJ1-5; D is possibly TRBD1 (6 bases). Trimming removed 5 bases from V and 0 bases from J, with 20 bases in between. Germline CDR1 is MNHEY and CDR2 is SVGEGT. The CDR3 covers 18 residues. CDR3 in DNA: TGTGCCAGCAGTCCTTTACAGGGAACCACTCTTAGCAATCAGCCCCAGCATTTT. This codes for CASSPLQGTTLSNQPQHF.

This clonotype showed up just a few times. The chain links TRBV5-5 to TRBJ2-1; D not certain. Germline CDR1 reads SGHKS; CDR2 reads YYEKEE (reference sequence). The CDR3 has 16 amino acids. The germline V and J ends were trimmed by 0 bases and 0 bases, with 10 bases remaining between them. Here the CDR3 reads CASSLDQERSYNEQFF. CDR3 in DNA: TGTGCCAGCAGCTTGGATCAGGAACGCTCCTACAATGAGCAGTTCTTC. The complete variable domain, with remaining parts taken from reference TRBV5-5 and TRBJ2-1, reads DAGVTQSPTHLIKTRGQQVTLRCSPISGHKSVSWYQQVLGQGPQFIFQYYEKEERGRGNFPDRFSARQFPNYSSELNVNALLLGDSALYLCASSLDQERSYNEQFFGPGTRLTVL.

The chain uses TRBV6-1 and TRBJ2-7; D tentatively reads TRBD1 or TRBD2 (5 bases each). The CDR3 totals 14 residues. Per germline, CDR1 MNHNS and CDR2 SASEGT. V lost 7 bases and J lost 2, with 15 bases in between. CDR3 nucleotides: TGTGCCAGCAATGGGGCGGGTAAGGCCTACGAGCAGTACTTC. Translated, it gives CASNGAGKAYEQYF.

The V gene is TRBV6-1, the J gene TRBJ1-1; D not certain. Trimming left V 3 bases short and J 4 bases short, with 9 bases between. In germline, CDR1 is MNHNS, CDR2 SASEGT. This CDR3 is built from 13 residues. The CDR3: CASSEGLFTEAFF. Here the CDR3 DNA reads TGTGCCAGCAGTGAGGGTCTCTTCACTGAAGCTTTCTTT.

The chain employs TRBV20-1 and TRBJ2-5; TRBD2 might be the D (5 bases). This CDR3 has 14 residues. Trimming shortened V by 6 bases and J by 3 bases, and 17 bases separated the two germline ends. CDR1 and CDR2 (germline): DFQATT, SNEGSKA (reference sequence). The DNA of the CDR3 is TGCAGTGCCAGCCCCGGGGATGAAAAAGAGACCCAGTACTTC. Amino acid sequence: CSASPGDEKETQYF.

This clonotype was observed a few times. The V and J genes are TRBV25-1 and TRBJ1-1; the D gene is possibly TRBD1 (5 bases). The CDR3 contains 14 residues. V was trimmed by 4 bases and J by 1 base, leaving 10 bases between them. Germline CDR1 reads MGHDK; CDR2 reads SYGVNS. The CDR3 bases are TGTGCCAGCAGTGTGGGGCGAGCGAACACTGAAGCTTTCTTT. This sequence encodes CASSVGRANTEAFF.

In its sample, this clonotype was seen a few times. V gene TRBV7-2 combines with J gene TRBJ2-1; 9 nucleotides match TRBD2. V dropped 3 bases and J dropped 8; count of bases not matched to a gene: 11. CDR3 size: 16 residues. The germline CDR1 and CDR2 sequences are SGHTA and FQGNSA. CDR3 bases: TGTGCCAGCAGCTTGTGGGGGGGACTAGCTGTGGATGAGCAGTTCTTC. Translation gives CASSLWGGLAVDEQFF.

This clonotype was counted many times. J is TRBJ2-7 and V is TRBV7-2; 9 bases are a match to TRBD2. The CDR3 extends over 20 amino acids. The ends lost 3 bases at V and 7 bases at J; junction bases unmatched: 25. CDR1 and CDR2 from the germline V gene are SGHTA and FQGNSA. This CDR3 is CASSFSPPTSGRGLLAEQYF. DNA of the CDR3: TGTGCCAGCAGCTTTTCCCCCCCGACTAGCGGCAGGGGCCTCTTAGCGGAGCAGTACTTC.

This clonotype was detected a few times. The genes are TRBV7-2 and TRBJ2-7, with 12 bases aligning to TRBD1. Germline lookup yields CDR1 SGHTA and CDR2 FQGNSA. V dropped 5 bases and J dropped 4; count of bases not matched to a gene: 6. CDR3 length: 15 amino acids. CDR3 loop: CASSLGTGGDYEQYF. CDR3 coding DNA: TGTGCCAGCAGCCTTGGGACAGGGGGCGATTACGAGCAGTACTTC.

This chain uses TRBV5-1 with TRBJ1-1; D not certain. Deletions cut 4 bases from V and 5 bases from J, with 9 bases between. The CDR3 length is 12 residues. The germline V gene encodes CDR1 SGHRS and CDR2 YFSETQ. The chain's CDR3 is CASSTDGTEAFF. The CDR3 DNA is TGCGCCAGCAGCACCGATGGGACTGAAGCTTTCTTT.

This clonotype has more than one count but fewer than ten. The chain employs TRBV3-1 and TRBJ1-2, with 10 bases fitting TRBD1. CDR3 length: 16 residues. Germline V lookup: CDR1 LGHDT, CDR2 YNNKEL (reference sequence). J lost 6 bases, V lost 0 bases, and 7 bases had no gene match. The CDR3 sequence is CASSQESDRGRDGYTF. CDR3 coding DNA: TGTGCCAGCAGCCAAGAGTCGGACAGGGGGAGGGATGGCTACACCTTC.

This clonotype was picked up many times. The chain recombines TRBV2 with TRBJ2-7; D is unresolved. V was shortened by 2 bases and J by 5 bases, with 4 bases between the two germline ends. CDR3 size: 11 residues. Germline V gene data show CDR1 as SNHLY and CDR2 as FYNNEI. CDR3 nucleotide sequence: TGTGCCAGCAGTGAATACCACGAGCAGTACTTC. The encoded protein is CASSEYHEQYF.

The rearrangement joins TRBV10-3 to TRBJ1-5; D is ambiguous. The CDR3 consists of 13 residues. The germline V gene encodes CDR1 ENHRY and CDR2 SYGVKD. V was pared by 6 bases and J by 0 bases, with 6 bases between. The CDR3 loop is CAIRDYSNQPQHF. CDR3 sequence (DNA): TGTGCCATCAGAGATTATAGCAATCAGCCCCAGCATTTT.

This clonotype was seen more than once but under ten times. The V and J genes are TRBV9 and TRBJ2-1, with D hard to call. This CDR3 region has 13 residues. Germline CDR1 is SGDLS and CDR2 is YYNGEE. Trimming stripped 0 bases from V and 7 bases from J, with 8 bases between. In DNA form, the CDR3 reads TGTGCCAGCAGCGTAGGACCCAGAAATGAGCAGTTCTTC. Its translation: CASSVGPRNEQFF.

This clonotype was detected ten times or more. The chain recombines TRBV6-2 or TRBV6-3 with TRBJ1-5, with 7 positions matching TRBD1. Unmatched junction bases numbered 6, after V lost 7 bases and J lost 6 bases. This CDR3 spans 13 amino acids. Germline CDR1 reads MNHEY; CDR2 reads SVGEGT. This CDR3 reads CASNRQGGQPQHF. CDR3 in DNA: TGTGCCAGCAACCGACAGGGAGGTCAGCCCCAGCATTTT.

The V gene is TRBV6-2 or TRBV6-3, the J gene TRBJ2-7; 9 positions match TRBD1. The CDR3 extends over 19 amino acids. Germline V CDR1 and CDR2: MNHEY, SVGEGT. With 2 bases clipped from V and 2 bases from J, the junction kept 16 bases outside the gene matches. The CDR3 spells CASSYRIPTGDRDPYEQYF. For the CDR3, the DNA is TGTGCCAGCAGTTACCGCATTCCAACAGGGGACAGGGATCCCTACGAGCAGTACTTC.

The V call is TRBV19, the J call TRBJ1-2, with 7 bases lining up with TRBD1. This CDR3 comprises 14 residues. Germline lookup yields CDR1 LNHDA and CDR2 SQIVND (reference sequence). V gave up 7 bases and J gave up 2 bases; unmatched junction bases: 7. CDR3 in amino acids: CASTRQGSNYGYTF. DNA of the CDR3: TGTGCCAGTACCAGACAGGGCTCAAACTATGGCTACACCTTC.